This TCR beta chain came from a study of blood T cell repertoires in COVID-19. Across the study: The origin of the acute and convalescent COVID-19 samples was the United States, Italy and Spain. T cells, B-cell-depleted T cells, or PBMCs provided the cDNA or gDNA that served as material.

This clone showed up just once. Residents of about 25 US areas, aged roughly 18 to 89 years, made up the participants. This CDR3 is built from 14 residues. The V gene lost 4 bases and the J gene lost 14 bases, with 20 bases spanning the gap. Germline V lookup: CDR1 SGHAT, CDR2 FQNNGV. Sequencing used immunoSEQ multiplex PCR; TCRdb keeps in-frame clones, though not all of them. The sample has approximately 220,000 clones, over 75% seen once. The sample was PBMCs or T cells enriched from blood (not recorded which). The clonotype comes from a young woman in a cohort exposed to, infected with or recovered from COVID-19 (not recorded which). The chain links TRBV11-2 to TRBJ1-4; possibly TRBD1 for D (6 bases). As DNA, the CDR3 is TGTGCCAGCAGCTCACAGGGCCAGGGGCTAAACCTGTTTTTT. Encoded protein: CASSSQGQGLNLFF. The entire variable domain, with the rest obtained from reference TRBV11-2 and TRBJ1-4, is as follows: EAGVAQSPRYKIIEKRQSVAFWCNPISGHATLYWYQQILGQGPKLLIQFQNNGVVDDSQLPKDRFSAERLKGVDSTLKIQPAKLEDSAVYLCASSSQGQGLNLFFGSGTQLSVL.